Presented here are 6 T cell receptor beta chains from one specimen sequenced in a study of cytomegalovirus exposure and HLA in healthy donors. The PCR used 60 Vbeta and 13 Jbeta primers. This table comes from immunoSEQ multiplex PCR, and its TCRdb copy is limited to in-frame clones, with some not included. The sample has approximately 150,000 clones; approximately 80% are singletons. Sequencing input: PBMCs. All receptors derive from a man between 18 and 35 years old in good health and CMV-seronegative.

The CDR3 region has the DNA TGTGCCAGCAGTGAAGCTGGGGGGGTAGGGGGCTACACCTTC. As protein: CASSEAGGVGGYTF. This rearrangement joins TRBV6-1 to TRBJ1-2; a possible D gene is TRBD1 (5 bases). This CDR3 is built from 14 residues. V was shortened by 0 bases and J by 8 bases, with 13 bases between the two germline ends. Germline loops: CDR1 MNHNS, CDR2 SASEGT.

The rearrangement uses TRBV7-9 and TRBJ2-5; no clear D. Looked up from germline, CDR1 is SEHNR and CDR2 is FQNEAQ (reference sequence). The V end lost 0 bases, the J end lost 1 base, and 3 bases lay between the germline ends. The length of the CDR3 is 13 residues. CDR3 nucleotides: TGTGCCAGCAGCTTAGCCAGCCAAGAGACCCAGTACTTC. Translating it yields CASSLASQETQYF.

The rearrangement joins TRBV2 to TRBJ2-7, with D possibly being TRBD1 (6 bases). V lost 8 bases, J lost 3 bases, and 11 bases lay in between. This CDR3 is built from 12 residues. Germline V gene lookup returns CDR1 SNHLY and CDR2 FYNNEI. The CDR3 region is CASGDKLYEQYF. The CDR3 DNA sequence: TGTGCCAGCGGGGACAAACTCTACGAGCAGTACTTC.

In nucleotides, the CDR3 is TGTGCCAGCAGTCCCCAGGGAACCAACATTCAGTACTTC. Translation gives CASSPQGTNIQYF. V gene TRBV28 combines with J gene TRBJ2-4, with TRBD1 as a possible D gene (5 bases). This CDR3 is 13 amino acids long. V shed 5 bases and J shed 7 bases, with 12 bases lying between them. The germline V gene has CDR1 MDHEN and CDR2 SYDVKM. The whole variable domain, remainder taken from reference TRBV28 and TRBJ2-4, is DVKVTQSSRYLVKRTGEKVFLECVQDMDHENMFWYRQDPGLGLRLIYFSYDVKMKEKGDIPEGYSVSREKKERFSLILESASTNQTSMYLCASSPQGTNIQYFGAGTRLSVL.

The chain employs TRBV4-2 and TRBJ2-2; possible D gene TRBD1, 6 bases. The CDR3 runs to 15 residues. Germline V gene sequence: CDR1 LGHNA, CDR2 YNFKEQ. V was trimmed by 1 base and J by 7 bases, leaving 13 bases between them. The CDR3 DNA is TGTGCCAGCAGCCAAGGTCAGGGGCCGGGCGGGGAGCTGTTTTTT. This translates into CASSQGQGPGGELFF.

The CDR3 loop reads CASSTRAQGTYEQYF. CDR3 DNA sequence: TGTGCCAGCAGCACCCGCGCACAGGGAACCTACGAGCAGTACTTC. The chain links TRBV11-2 to TRBJ2-7, with D tentatively TRBD1 (6 bases). Germline CDR1 reads SGHAT; CDR2 reads FQNNGV. Trimming took 5 bases from V and 2 from J, leaving 16 bases between them. CDR3 length equals 15 residues.